Sequencing of this TCR beta chain was carried out in a study of response to subunit inactivated influenza vaccine. The CDR3 loop spans 15 amino acids. Germline CDR1 and CDR2: LGHNA and YSLEER. V was cut by 0 bases and J by 1 base, with 8 bases left in between. TCRdb redid the calling of the RT-PCR reads with MiXCR, one entry per CDR3 protein. This sample has about half a million distinct CDR3 sequences, with about 25% found just once. Study observations and caveats: Authors suggested each seasonal flu vaccination may recruit only limited numbers of new T cells.

A note on this clonotype: Antigen unknown.

The receptor's source is a man in his fifties who received an inactivated influenza vaccine. This sample comprised CD4+ T cells sorted from PBMCs, obtained about 5 days after vaccination. V is TRBV4-3 and J is TRBJ2-3; possibly TRBD1 or TRBD2 for D (6 bases each). CDR3 nucleotides: TGCGCCAGCAGCCAAGAGGGGGGCCGCACAGATACGCAGTATTTT. The encoded protein is CASSQEGGRTDTQYF.